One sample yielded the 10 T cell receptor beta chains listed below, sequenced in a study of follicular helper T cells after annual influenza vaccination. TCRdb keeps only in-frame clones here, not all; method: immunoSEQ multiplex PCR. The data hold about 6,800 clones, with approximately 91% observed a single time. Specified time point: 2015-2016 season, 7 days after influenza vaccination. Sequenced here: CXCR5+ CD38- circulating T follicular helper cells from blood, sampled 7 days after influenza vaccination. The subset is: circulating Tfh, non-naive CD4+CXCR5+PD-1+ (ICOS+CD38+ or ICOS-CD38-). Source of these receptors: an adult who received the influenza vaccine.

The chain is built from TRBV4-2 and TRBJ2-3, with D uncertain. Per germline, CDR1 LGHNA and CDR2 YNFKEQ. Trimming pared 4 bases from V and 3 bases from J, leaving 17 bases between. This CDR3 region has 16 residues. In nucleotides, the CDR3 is TGTGCCAGCAGCCCCGCCGTCGGGCAGGAGACAGATACGCAGTATTTT. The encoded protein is CASSPAVGQETDTQYF.

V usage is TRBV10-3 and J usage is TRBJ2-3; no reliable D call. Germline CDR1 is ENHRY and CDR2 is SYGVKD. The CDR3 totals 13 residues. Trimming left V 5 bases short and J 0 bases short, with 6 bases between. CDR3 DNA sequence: TGTGCCATCAGTAGTCTGAGCACAGATACGCAGTATTTT. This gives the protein CAISSLSTDTQYF.

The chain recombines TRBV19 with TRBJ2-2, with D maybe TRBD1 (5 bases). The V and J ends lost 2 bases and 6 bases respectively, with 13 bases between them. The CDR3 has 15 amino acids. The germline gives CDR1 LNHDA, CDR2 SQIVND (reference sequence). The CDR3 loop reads CASSIRQGRAGELFF. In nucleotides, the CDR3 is TGTGCCAGTAGTATAAGGCAGGGAAGGGCCGGGGAGCTGTTTTTT.

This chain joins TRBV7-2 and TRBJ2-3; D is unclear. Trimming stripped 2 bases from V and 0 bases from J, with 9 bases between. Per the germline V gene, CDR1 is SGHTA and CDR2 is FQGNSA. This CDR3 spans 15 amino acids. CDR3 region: CASSLNSISTDTQYF. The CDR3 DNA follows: TGTGCCAGCAGCTTAAACAGTATCAGCACAGATACGCAGTATTTT. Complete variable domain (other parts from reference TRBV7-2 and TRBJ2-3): GAGVSQSPSNKVTEKGKDVELRCDPISGHTALYWYRQSLGQGLEFLIYFQGNSAPDKSGLPSDRFSAERTGGSVSTLTIQRTQQEDSAVYLCASSLNSISTDTQYFGPGTRLTVL.

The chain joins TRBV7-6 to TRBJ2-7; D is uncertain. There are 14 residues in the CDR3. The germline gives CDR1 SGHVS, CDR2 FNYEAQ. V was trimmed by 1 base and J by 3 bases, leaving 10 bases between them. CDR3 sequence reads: CASSLVGNNYEQYF. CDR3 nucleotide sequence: TGTGCCAGCAGCTTAGTAGGGAATAACTACGAGCAGTACTTC.

CDR3 sequence reads: CASSLQGREETQYF. The DNA for the CDR3 is TGCGCCAGCAGCTTACAGGGCCGAGAGGAGACCCAGTACTTC. The V call is TRBV5-1, the J call TRBJ2-5, with a tentative D call TRBD1 (6 bases). The CDR3 extends over 14 amino acids. V was cut by 2 bases and J by 5 bases, with 13 bases left in between. The V gene's germline CDR1 is SGHRS and CDR2 YFSETQ.

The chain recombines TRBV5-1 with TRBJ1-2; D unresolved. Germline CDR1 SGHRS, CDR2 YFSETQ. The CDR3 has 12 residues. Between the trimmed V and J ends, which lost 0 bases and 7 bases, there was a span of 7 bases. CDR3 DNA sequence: TGCGCCAGCAGCTTGGGATACCGTGGCTACACCTTC. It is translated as CASSLGYRGYTF. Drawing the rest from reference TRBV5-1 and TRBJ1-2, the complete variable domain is KAGVTQTPRYLIKTRGQQVTLSCSPISGHRSVSWYQQTPGQGLQFLFEYFSETQRNKGNFPGRFSGRQFSNSRSEMNVSTLELGDSALYLCASSLGYRGYTFGSGTRLTVV.

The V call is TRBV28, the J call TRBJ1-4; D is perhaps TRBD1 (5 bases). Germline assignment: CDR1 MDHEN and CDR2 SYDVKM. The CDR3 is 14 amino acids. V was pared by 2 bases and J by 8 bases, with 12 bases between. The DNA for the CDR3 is TGTGCCAGCAGTTTAGCCAGGGTGGAAGAAAAACTGTTTTTT. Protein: CASSLARVEEKLFF.

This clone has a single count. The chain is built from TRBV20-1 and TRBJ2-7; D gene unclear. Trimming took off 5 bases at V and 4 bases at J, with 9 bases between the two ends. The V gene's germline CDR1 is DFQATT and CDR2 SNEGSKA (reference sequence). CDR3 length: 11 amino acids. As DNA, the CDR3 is TGCAGTGCTCAACTCGATTACGAGCAGTACTTC. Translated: CSAQLDYEQYF.

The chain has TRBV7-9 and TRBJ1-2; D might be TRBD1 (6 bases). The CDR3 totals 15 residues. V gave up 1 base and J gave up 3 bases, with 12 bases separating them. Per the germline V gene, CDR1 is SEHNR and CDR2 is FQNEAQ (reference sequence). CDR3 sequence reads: CASSLGGQIDYGYTF. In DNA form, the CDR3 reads TGTGCCAGCAGCTTAGGAGGACAGATAGACTATGGCTACACCTTC. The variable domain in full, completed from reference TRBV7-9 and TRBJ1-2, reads DTGVSQNPRHKITKRGQNVTFRCDPISEHNRLYWYRQTLGQGPEFLTYFQNEAQLEKSRLLSDRFSAERPKGSFSTLEIQRTEQGDSAMYLCASSLGGQIDYGYTFGSGTRLTVV.